The 25 T cell receptor beta chains given below trace back to one sample, sequenced in a study of blood T cell repertoires in COVID-19. Here immunoSEQ multiplex PCR was the method, and the copy in TCRdb shows in-frame clones only, minus some. The sample yields about 360,000 clones, 88% seen once. Sequenced material: PBMCs or T cells enriched from blood (not recorded which). All receptors derive from a woman aged 40 to 49 with acute COVID-19.

The chain joins TRBV3-1 (or the pseudogene TRBV3-2) to TRBJ2-3; 9 bases line up with TRBD2. The trim removed 2 bases at V and 10 bases at J, leaving 22 bases unmatched. This CDR3 spans 19 amino acids. Germline CDR1 LGHDT, CDR2 YNNKEL (reference sequence). CDR3 residues: CASSQQRAGRGGAPWAQYF. DNA of the CDR3: TGTGCCAGCAGCCAACAGAGGGCAGGGCGCGGGGGGGCTCCATGGGCGCAGTATTTT.

Only a few counts were recorded for this clone. The chain has TRBV5-1 and TRBJ1-1; no reliable D call. The CDR3 spans 15 residues. Looked up from germline, CDR1 is SGHRS and CDR2 is YFSETQ. The V end lost 3 bases, the J end lost 0 bases, and 12 bases lay between the germline ends. The CDR3 bases are TGCGCCAGCAGCTGGGGATGGGAGATGAACACTGAAGCTTTCTTT. Protein sequence: CASSWGWEMNTEAFF.

The V gene is TRBV6-1, the J gene TRBJ2-5, with D possibly matching TRBD1 (6 bases). From germline, CDR1 is MNHNS and CDR2 SASEGT. V was clipped by 7 bases and J by 7 bases, with 16 bases between them. The CDR3 sequence is 13 residues long. CDR3 sequence reads: CASNGTPSGTQYF. The CDR3 DNA reads TGTGCCAGCAACGGGACACCGTCGGGGACCCAGTACTTC.

This chain joins TRBV15 and TRBJ1-2, with 10 bases fitting TRBD1. This CDR3 is 15 amino acids long. Germline V lookup: CDR1 LNHNV, CDR2 YYDKDF (reference sequence). Losses at the gene ends were 3 bases for V and 5 bases for J; bases not matched to a gene: 6. The DNA of the CDR3 is TGTGCCACCAGCAGCGAACCGGGACAGGGGTATGGCTACACCTTC. Protein sequence: CATSSEPGQGYGYTF.

The chain is built from TRBV7-9 and TRBJ2-7, with D possibly TRBD1 on 5 matching bases. Trimming took off 1 base at V and 0 bases at J, with 10 bases between the two ends. The CDR3 is made up of 15 amino acids. Germline V gene data show CDR1 as SEHNR and CDR2 as FQNEAQ (reference sequence). CDR3 protein: CASSLGGLNSYEQYF. The CDR3 DNA reads as TGTGCCAGCAGCTTAGGGGGCCTGAACTCCTACGAGCAGTACTTC.

The chain joins TRBV28 to TRBJ2-5, with 8 positions matching TRBD2. The CDR3 sequence is 15 residues long. J was trimmed by 3 bases and V by 2 bases; bases with no gene match: 5. Germline lookup yields CDR1 MDHEN and CDR2 SYDVKM. The CDR3 protein is CASSLRGGGEETQYF. CDR3 coding DNA: TGTGCCAGCAGTTTACGGGGGGGAGGGGAAGAGACCCAGTACTTC. The full variable domain, in which reference TRBV28 and TRBJ2-5 provide the parts outside the CDR3, is DVKVTQSSRYLVKRTGEKVFLECVQDMDHENMFWYRQDPGLGLRLIYFSYDVKMKEKGDIPEGYSVSREKKERFSLILESASTNQTSMYLCASSLRGGGEETQYFGPGTRLLVL.

This chain links TRBV21-1 with TRBJ1-2. TRBV21-1 has pseudogene status. The CDR3 sequence is 18 residues long. CDR3 loop: CASSKASIKGRGSNGYTF. CDR3 in DNA: TGTGCCAGCAGCAAAGCGAGCATAAAGGGGCGGGGTTCAAATGGCTACACCTTC.

This chain uses TRBV7-8 with TRBJ1-3, with D perhaps TRBD1 (6 bases). Trimming cost V 4 bases and J 0 bases, with 16 bases left between them. The CDR3 contains 17 residues. Germline loops: CDR1 SGHVS, CDR2 FQNEAQ. The CDR3 nucleotides read TGTGCCAGCAGCTCCCCCCAGGGGTCCGCCTCTGGAAACACCATATATTTT. Its translation is CASSSPQGSASGNTIYF.

This chain links TRBV27 with TRBJ2-1; 7 nucleotides match TRBD2. Trimming removed 7 bases from V and 2 bases from J; junction bases left unmatched: 5. Germline V gives CDR1 MNHEY, CDR2 SMNVEV (reference sequence). The CDR3 contains 14 residues. The chain's CDR3 is CASTSGAAYNEQFF. In nucleotides, the CDR3 is TGTGCCAGCACAAGCGGGGCCGCCTACAATGAGCAGTTCTTC.

The rearrangement links TRBV11-2 to TRBJ1-3, with 8 bases identical to TRBD1. The V segment lost 3 bases and the J segment 4 bases; nucleotides outside the gene matches: 8. Germline values: CDR1 SGHAT, CDR2 FQNNGV. The CDR3 is 16 residues long. CDR3 coding DNA: TGTGCCAGCAGCTTTCCCAGGGGGCTGGGGGGAAACACCATATATTTT. Its protein product is CASSFPRGLGGNTIYF. The full variable domain, its missing parts supplied by reference TRBV11-2 and TRBJ1-3, is EAGVAQSPRYKIIEKRQSVAFWCNPISGHATLYWYQQILGQGPKLLIQFQNNGVVDDSQLPKDRFSAERLKGVDSTLKIQPAKLEDSAVYLCASSFPRGLGGNTIYFGEGSWLTVV.

This chain links TRBV7-8 with TRBJ1-2, with TRBD1 matching 7 bases. J lost 7 bases, V lost 2 bases, and 4 bases had no gene match. The germline V gene encodes CDR1 SGHVS and CDR2 FQNEAQ. The CDR3 has 13 amino acids. The CDR3 bases are TGTGCCAGCAGCTTAAGCGACAGGGTTGGCTACACCTTC. This translates into CASSLSDRVGYTF.

J is TRBJ1-6 and V is TRBV24-1, with 7 bases matching TRBD1. Germline V CDR1 and CDR2: KGHDR, SFDVKD. With V trimmed by 5 bases and J by 7 bases, 13 bases remained unmatched. The CDR3 extends over 17 amino acids. The CDR3: CATSGRRDRVINSPLHF. CDR3 nucleotide sequence: TGTGCCACCAGTGGACGACGAGACAGGGTAATAAATTCACCCCTCCACTTT.

This clone was counted a single time. The chain couples TRBV5-6 to TRBJ2-7; D call uncertain. The length of the CDR3 is 15 residues. Germline lookup yields CDR1 SGHDT and CDR2 YYEEEE. V was shortened by 3 bases and J by 4 bases, with 17 bases between the two germline ends. CDR3 bases: TGTGCCAGCAGCTCTCTTAACGGTGGGCAGTACGAGCAGTACTTC. This translates into CASSSLNGGQYEQYF.

The gene calls are TRBV6-1 and TRBJ1-2; 9 positions match TRBD1. Per germline, CDR1 MNHNS and CDR2 SASEGT. V was clipped by 0 bases and J by 6 bases; unmatched bases: 2. The CDR3 covers 14 residues. The CDR3 DNA follows: TGTGCCAGCAGTGAAGCGGGGACAGGGAATGGCTACACCTTC. This encodes CASSEAGTGNGYTF.

The gene calls are TRBV5-1 and TRBJ2-7; 7 bases line up with TRBD1. The CDR3 loop spans 13 amino acids. Germline CDR1 SGHRS, CDR2 YFSETQ. J lost 7 bases, V lost 4 bases, and 8 bases had no gene match. The DNA of the CDR3 is TGCGCCAGCAGCCCCCTCACAGGGGAAGAGCAGTACTTC. Translated, it gives CASSPLTGEEQYF.

V usage is TRBV3-1 (or the pseudogene TRBV3-2) and J usage is TRBJ2-1; 7 positions match TRBD1. Germline CDR1 and CDR2: LGHDT and YNNKEL (reference sequence). The CDR3 consists of 15 residues. V gave up 2 bases and J gave up 9 bases; unmatched junction bases: 10. The CDR3 sequence: CASSQYRDSNVEQFF. The CDR3 nucleotides read TGTGCCAGCAGCCAATACCGGGACAGTAACGTTGAGCAGTTCTTC.

This chain connects TRBV29-1 to TRBJ2-5; 8 nucleotides match TRBD1. From germline, CDR1 is SQVTM and CDR2 ANQGSEA. V shed 7 bases, J shed 1 base, and the junction held 5 bases outside the gene matches. The CDR3 has 13 amino acids. The CDR3 region is CSAKGQGQETQYF. Written as DNA, the CDR3 is TGCAGCGCTAAAGGACAGGGCCAAGAGACCCAGTACTTC.

A word on this clone: With a much larger clone just one base away, this may be a read error. Within the sample, other DNA sequences also encode this same CDR3. The chain uses TRBV12-3 or TRBV12-4 and TRBJ1-2; TRBD1 might be the D (5 bases). V gave up 4 bases and J gave up 0 bases, with 6 bases separating them. This CDR3 is 13 amino acids long. In nucleotides, the CDR3 is TGTGCCAGCAGTTCAGGGACTAACTATGGCTACACCTTC. Translation gives CASSSGTNYGYTF.

The chain recombines TRBV2 with TRBJ2-7, with 7 bases lining up with TRBD1. Trimming cost V 4 bases and J 0 bases; bases outside gene matches: 3. The CDR3 length is 14 residues. Germline V CDR1 and CDR2: SNHLY, FYNNEI. CDR3 region: CASSARQGSYEQYF. CDR3 bases: TGTGCCAGCAGTGCCCGACAGGGCTCCTACGAGCAGTACTTC.

This rearrangement joins TRBV7-9 to TRBJ2-2; 7 bases are a match to TRBD2. Germline CDR1 SEHNR, CDR2 FQNEAQ (reference sequence). V lost 1 base, J lost 0 bases, and 2 bases stayed unmatched. The CDR3 loop spans 16 amino acids. Written as DNA, the CDR3 is TGTGCCAGCAGCTTAGAGCGGGGAACGAACACCGGGGAGCTGTTTTTT. Protein product: CASSLERGTNTGELFF. Full variable domain (rest looked up from reference TRBV7-9 and TRBJ2-2): DTGVSQNPRHKITKRGQNVTFRCDPISEHNRLYWYRQTLGQGPEFLTYFQNEAQLEKSRLLSDRFSAERPKGSFSTLEIQRTEQGDSAMYLCASSLERGTNTGELFFGEGSRLTVL.

This clone was found once. The chain joins TRBV15 to TRBJ1-3; 7 bases agree with TRBD1. The junction had 6 bases not matched to a gene; V was cut back by 3 bases and J by 1 base. The CDR3 is made up of 16 amino acids. Germline loops: CDR1 LNHNV, CDR2 YYDKDF (reference sequence). The CDR3 DNA sequence: TGTGCCACCAGCAGGGATAAGGGACAGTCTGGAAACACCATATATTTT. This sequence encodes CATSRDKGQSGNTIYF.

The V call is TRBV19, the J call TRBJ2-1, with 8 positions matching TRBD1. V was clipped by 1 base and J by 5 bases; unmatched bases: 4. This CDR3 is 15 amino acids long. From germline, CDR1 is LNHDA and CDR2 SQIVND (reference sequence). The CDR3 reads CASSIAAGGHNEQFF. The DNA for the CDR3 is TGTGCCAGTAGTATAGCAGCAGGGGGCCACAATGAGCAGTTCTTC. The entire variable domain, with the rest obtained from reference TRBV19 and TRBJ2-1, is as follows: DGGITQSPKYLFRKEGQNVTLSCEQNLNHDAMYWYRQDPGQGLRLIYYSQIVNDFQKGDIAEGYSVSREKKESFPLTVTSAQKNPTAFYLCASSIAAGGHNEQFFGPGTRLTVL.

V and J are TRBV6-1 and TRBJ1-5; D is unclear. The V end lost 3 bases, the J end lost 9 bases, and 15 bases lay between the germline ends. Germline V gene sequence: CDR1 MNHNS, CDR2 SASEGT. The CDR3 runs to 14 residues. CDR3 in DNA: TGTGCCAGCAGTGAGCAGCCCGGGGAACCGCCCCAGCATTTT. Encoded protein: CASSEQPGEPPQHF.

The rearrangement joins TRBV30 to TRBJ1-4; D perhaps matches TRBD1 (6 bases). The V and J ends lost 1 base and 0 bases respectively, with 12 bases between them. The V gene's germline CDR1 is GTSNPN and CDR2 SVGIG (reference sequence). The CDR3 runs to 16 residues. CDR3 bases: TGTGCCTGGAGTGAATTGACAGGTTCAACTAATGAAAAACTGTTTTTT. Residues: CAWSELTGSTNEKLFF.

V and J are TRBV2 and TRBJ2-7; perhaps TRBD1 as D (6 bases). Germline V CDR1 and CDR2: SNHLY, FYNNEI. Deletions cut 0 bases from V and 5 bases from J, with 11 bases between. The CDR3 consists of 14 residues. The CDR3 region has the DNA TGTGCCAGCAGTGAAGCACAGGGTTGGGACGAGCAGTACTTC. Amino acid sequence: CASSEAQGWDEQYF.